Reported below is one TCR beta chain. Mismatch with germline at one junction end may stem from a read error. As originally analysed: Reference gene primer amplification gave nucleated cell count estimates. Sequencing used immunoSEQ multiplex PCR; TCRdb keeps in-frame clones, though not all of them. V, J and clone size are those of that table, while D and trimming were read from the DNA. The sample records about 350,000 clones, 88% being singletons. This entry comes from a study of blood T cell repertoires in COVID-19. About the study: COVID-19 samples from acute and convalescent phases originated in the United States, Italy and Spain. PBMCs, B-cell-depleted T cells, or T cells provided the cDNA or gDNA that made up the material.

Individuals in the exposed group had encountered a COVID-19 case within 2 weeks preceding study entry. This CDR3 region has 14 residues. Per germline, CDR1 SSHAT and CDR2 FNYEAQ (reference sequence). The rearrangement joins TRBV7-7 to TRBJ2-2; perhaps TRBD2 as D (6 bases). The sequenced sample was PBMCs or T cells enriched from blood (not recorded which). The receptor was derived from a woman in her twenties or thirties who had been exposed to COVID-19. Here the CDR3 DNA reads TGTGCTAGCAGCGAACCGGAGGGTATCGGGGAGCTGTTTTTT. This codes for CASSEPEGIGELFF.